Listed here is a single T cell receptor beta chain. The table lists this clone with a count of one. Its binding antigen is unknown. Base quality data are lacking; no much larger clone is found one base away. In the prospective study, participants were roughly 18 to 100 years old, resided in around 25 geographic areas of the United States, and were enrolled through a virtual design. In the prospective study, cohorts were assigned on the basis of participant-reported clinical history obtained from a screening survey and a study questionnaire. In the prospective study, mobile phlebotomists collected whole blood, serum and a nasopharyngeal or oropharyngeal swab from each participant. Participants in the prospective study had the option to provide additional blood draws and questionnaires over an approximately 2-month period. Prospective study blood samples were shipped either frozen or at room temperature before DNA extraction.

Reading from cysteine to phenylalanine, the CDR3 counts 17 amino acids. Just CDR3 DNA is preserved here, 51 bases in frame from base 1. CDR1 and CDR2 are drawn from the germline V gene: MDHEN, SYDVKM. V is cut by 3 bases and J by 0 bases, and the space between the germline ends is 17 bases. This specimen comes from a study of blood T cell repertoires in COVID-19 (dated by TCRdb to about 2020). About the full investigation: Samples covering the acute and convalescent phases of COVID-19 were provided by collaborators in the United States, Italy and Spain. Subjects who had been exposed to COVID-19, were actively infected with it, or had recovered from it provided the deeply sampled blood TCRbeta repertoires that made up the dataset. Where available, HLA class I and class II types were taken from metadata supplied by the sample provider and were not determined by assay-based typing. The samples were drawn from the first 160 participants of the ongoing ImmuneRACE study and from 950 to 1,500 subjects provided by 6 global collaborators. The repertoires were made available in a free public database intended to serve as a resource for research on the immune response to SARS-CoV-2. Nearly every sample came with metadata listing a de-identified subject ID, COVID-19 status, age in years and sex. The prospective study material was composed of cDNA or gDNA derived from T cells, B-cell-depleted T cells, or PBMCs. General conclusions and limits of the study: How much clinical and demographic metadata was included differed by source and by participant, and the metadata was provided uncurated.

TCRbeta CDR3 regions were amplified from genomic DNA using the immunoSEQ Assay, a bias-controlled multiplex PCR. In the paper's pipeline: The number of nucleated cells in each sample was estimated from the amplification of reference gene primers within the assay. To quantify the absolute abundance of each unique TCRbeta CDR3 rearrangement, sequence reads were collapsed and filtered. Productive Simpson clonality was computed per sample as the square root of Simpson's diversity index over productive rearrangements. Held by TCRdb, this immuneACCESS table contains in-frame sequences only and omits some clones. Under half of the omission traces to an unresolved V gene where checked; the cause of the rest is unknown. The D gene and trimming were derived from the DNA, and the V and J assignments and clone size from that table. Within this sample are 300,000 or so clones, with approximately 83% of them counted one time only. In total, the top ten clones hold 3.5% to 4.5% of the sample.

Sequenced: PBMCs or T cells enriched from blood (not recorded which). Rearrangement joined TRBV28 to TRBJ1-2, with TRBD1 tentatively as D gene (5 bases match). The sequence came from a woman aged 40 to 55 with acute COVID-19. The DNA sequence is TGTGCCAGCAGTTTTCCCGCCGGATTGACAGCTAACTATGGCTACACCTTC. It translates as CASSFPAGLTANYGYTF.